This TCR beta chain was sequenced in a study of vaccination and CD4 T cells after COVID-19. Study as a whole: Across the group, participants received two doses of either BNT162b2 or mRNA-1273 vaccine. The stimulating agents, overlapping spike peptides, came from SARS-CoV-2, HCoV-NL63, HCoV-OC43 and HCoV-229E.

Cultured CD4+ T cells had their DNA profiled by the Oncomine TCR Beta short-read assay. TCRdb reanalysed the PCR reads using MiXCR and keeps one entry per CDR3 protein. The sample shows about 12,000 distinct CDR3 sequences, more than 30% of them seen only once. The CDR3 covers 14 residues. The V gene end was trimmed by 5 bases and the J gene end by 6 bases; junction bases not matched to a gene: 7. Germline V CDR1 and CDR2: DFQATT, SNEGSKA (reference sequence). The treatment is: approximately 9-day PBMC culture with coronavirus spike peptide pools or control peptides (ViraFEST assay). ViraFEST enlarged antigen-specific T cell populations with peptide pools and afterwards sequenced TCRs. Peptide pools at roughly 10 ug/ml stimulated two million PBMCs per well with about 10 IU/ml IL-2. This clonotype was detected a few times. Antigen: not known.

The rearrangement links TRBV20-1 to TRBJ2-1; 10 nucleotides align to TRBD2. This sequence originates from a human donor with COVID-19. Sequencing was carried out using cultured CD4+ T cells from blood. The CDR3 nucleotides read TGCAGTGCTGGCCGGCAGCGGGGGGGCAATGAGCAGTTCTTC. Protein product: CSAGRQRGGNEQFF.